One and the same sample provided the 18 T cell receptor beta chains below, sequenced in a study of T cells in women clearing cervical HPV infection. Sequencing was performed with immunoSEQ multiplex PCR; in TCRdb, only in-frame clones are kept and a portion is missing. The sample data list some 28,000 clones. Sequencing was carried out using blood buffy coat. Source of these receptors: a woman aged 18 to 69 with a cervical HPV16 infection that either progressed to CIN3+ or cleared (not recorded which).

Turning to this clone: The sequenced fragment ends 3 residues before the CDR3 boundary, so the rest is inferred from the germline J gene. The genes are TRBV19 and TRBJ1-2; 7 bases match TRBD1. This CDR3 is 15 amino acids long. The V gene's germline CDR1 is LNHDA and CDR2 SQIVND (reference sequence). CDR3: CASSGLTGAEDTYTF. Incomplete CDR3 DNA: TGTGCCAGTAGTGGGCTAACAGGGGCGGAAGATACC.

The CDR3 bases that were read are TGTGCCAGCAGCTTGGGGACGGACTTTGGGAACTATGGC. Its protein product is CASSLGTDFGNYG. The CDR3, in full, reads CASSLGTDFGNYGYTF. The chain has TRBV5-4 and TRBJ1-2; D remains unclear. The read stops 3 residues short of the end of the CDR3; the missing end is completed from the germline J gene. Germline V gives CDR1 SGHNT, CDR2 YYREEE (reference sequence). The CDR3 has 16 amino acids. V lost 0 bases, J lost 2 bases, and 14 bases lay in between.

Note on this clone: The CDR3 end lies 3 residues beyond the end of the read and is filled in from the germline J gene. V usage is TRBV5-4 and J usage is TRBJ2-1; 7 nucleotides agree with TRBD1. The CDR3 loop spans 14 amino acids. With 3 bases clipped from V and 7 bases from J, the junction kept 7 bases outside the gene matches. Germline V gene sequence: CDR1 SGHNT, CDR2 YYREEE (reference sequence). CDR3 protein: CASSSQQGKNEQFF. The CDR3 DNA, read in part, is TGTGCCAGCAGCTCCCAACAGGGGAAGAATGAG. Together with reference TRBV5-4 and TRBJ2-1, the CDR3 gives the full variable domain: ETGVTQSPTHLIKTRGQQVTLRCSSQSGHNTVSWYQQALGQGPQFIFQYYREEENGRGNFPPRFSGLQFPNYSSELNVNALELDDSALYLCASSSQQGKNEQFFGPGTRLTVL.

Comments on this clone: Read data end 3 residues before the CDR3 end; the end is taken from the germline J gene. The rearrangement uses TRBV19 and TRBJ2-7, with D possibly being TRBD1 (6 bases). The V end was cut by 0 bases, the J end by 4 bases, with 10 bases between. This CDR3 contains 14 residues. Germline loops: CDR1 LNHDA, CDR2 SQIVND (reference sequence). Incomplete CDR3 DNA: TGTGCCAGTAGTATAGATGGCAGGGGTTACGAG. It yields the protein CASSIDGRGYE. The CDR3 in its entirety is CASSIDGRGYEQYF.

A word on this clone: With the read ending 3 residues before the CDR3 end, the germline J gene is used to fill in that end. The V call is TRBV20-1, the J call TRBJ2-7; 9 positions agree with TRBD1. The CDR3 runs 15 residues. Germline-derived CDR1 and CDR2 are DFQATT and SNEGSKA (reference sequence). Germline trimming cut 0 bases from V and 2 bases from J; bases unmatched to any gene: 5. The CDR3 here is CSARDRGQGTYEQYF. The sequenced part of the CDR3 DNA is TGCAGTGCTAGAGATCGGGGACAGGGTACCTACGAG.

CDR3 loop: CSVVQGGDGYTF. Partial CDR3 DNA: TGCAGCGTGGTACAGGGGGGGGATGGC. The V and J genes are TRBV29-1 and TRBJ1-2, with 8 bases matching TRBD1. The sequence runs out 3 residues before the end of the CDR3; the remainder is reconstructed from the germline J gene. The germline V gene has CDR1 SQVTM and CDR2 ANQGSEA. V was clipped by 6 bases and J by 6 bases; unmatched bases: 6. There are 12 residues in the CDR3.

As for this clone: The read terminates 3 residues before the CDR3 end, so the remaining end is supplied by the germline J gene. The V call is TRBV7-6, the J call TRBJ2-7; D gene ambiguous. The V end lost 1 base, the J end lost 6 bases, and 4 bases lay between the germline ends. Germline assignment: CDR1 SGHVS and CDR2 FNYEAQ. The CDR3 extends over 11 amino acids. CDR3 bases read: TGTGCCAGCAGCTTAGGGCCCGAG. This translates into CASSLGPE. In full, the CDR3 is CASSLGPEQYF.

With respect to this clone: The observed sequence ends 3 residues before the CDR3 terminus, with the missing tail filled in from the germline J gene. The rearrangement uses TRBV11-3 and TRBJ2-2; D unclear. V lost 0 bases, J lost 9 bases, and 5 bases lay in between. In germline, CDR1 is SGHNT, CDR2 YENEEA. This CDR3 region has 12 residues. Partial CDR3 DNA: TGTGCCAGCAGCTTAGATCCCTGGGAG. Translated, it gives CASSLDPWE. The full CDR3 reads CASSLDPWELFF.

Comments on this clone: The sequenced fragment ends 3 residues before the CDR3 boundary, so the rest is inferred from the germline J gene. The chain recombines TRBV7-2 with TRBJ2-5; no reliable D call. Trimming left V 5 bases short and J 0 bases short, with 7 bases between. The CDR3 sequence is 13 residues long. The germline gives CDR1 SGHTA, CDR2 FQGNSA. The covered CDR3 bases are TGTGCCAGCAGCCAAGACTACCAAGAGACC. It yields the protein CASSQDYQET. The CDR3 in full is CASSQDYQETQYF. The full variable domain, completed using reference TRBV7-2 and TRBJ2-5, is GAGVSQSPSNKVTEKGKDVELRCDPISGHTALYWYRQSLGQGLEFLIYFQGNSAPDKSGLPSDRFSAERTGGSVSTLTIQRTQQEDSAVYLCASSQDYQETQYFGPGTRLLVL.

Turning to this clone: The DNA ends 3 residues before the CDR3 does, and the rest of the CDR3 is filled in from the germline J gene. V is TRBV7-3 and J is TRBJ2-2; perhaps TRBD1 as D (5 bases). Germline values: CDR1 SGHTA, CDR2 FQGTGA. CDR3 length equals 16 residues. The CDR3 sequence is CASSPRRSAGANVLFF. The sequenced CDR3 bases are TGTGCCAGCAGCCCCCGGAGATCGGCTGGGGCCAACGTG.

In the case of this clone: The read falls 3 residues short of the CDR3 end, and the missing part is taken from the germline J gene. The J gene is TRBJ2-3, the V gene TRBV5-1, with 10 bases identical to TRBD2. The CDR3 length is 20 residues. Trimming at V came to 0 bases and at J to 1 base, leaving 14 bases not matched to a gene. Per germline, CDR1 SGHRS and CDR2 YFSETQ. The chain's CDR3 is CASSLAFGLAVGGRTDTQYF. Partial CDR3 DNA: TGCGCCAGCAGCTTGGCCTTCGGACTAGCGGTCGGTGGGCGCACAGATACG.

About this clone itself: The sequenced fragment ends 3 residues before the CDR3 boundary, so the rest is inferred from the germline J gene. The chain employs TRBV29-1 and TRBJ1-2, with D possibly matching TRBD1 (5 bases). Trimming removed 7 bases at V and 3 bases at J, with 9 bases between. Per the germline V gene, CDR1 is SQVTM and CDR2 is ANQGSEA. The CDR3 runs to 11 residues. Incomplete CDR3 DNA: TGCAGCGACCAGGGCGACTATGGC. Translating gives CSDQGDYG. The CDR3 as a whole reads CSDQGDYGYTF.

A note on this clone: Read coverage stops 3 residues before the CDR3 terminus; the germline J gene supplies the remainder. V is TRBV3-1 (or the pseudogene TRBV3-2) and J is TRBJ1-2, with TRBD1 identical over 8 bases. The germline V gene has CDR1 LGHDT and CDR2 YNNKEL (reference sequence). V was pared by 8 bases and J by 1 base, with 15 bases of the junction left unmatched. The CDR3 consists of 17 residues. CDR3: CASAPANRGRGNYGYTF. CDR3 DNA, as far as it was read: TGTGCCAGCGCCCCCGCGAACAGGGGGAGGGGTAACTATGGC.

On this clone itself: The read stops 3 residues short of the end of the CDR3; the missing end is completed from the germline J gene. The chain recombines TRBV4-1 with TRBJ2-3; 8 nucleotides agree with TRBD2. The CDR3 loop spans 15 amino acids. V shed 5 bases and J 2 bases; nucleotides not matched to a gene: 6. Germline assignment: CDR1 MGHRA and CDR2 YSYEKL. The part of the CDR3 DNA that was read is TGCGCCAGCAGCAATACAGCGGGAGTCACAGATACG. This encodes CASSNTAGVTDT. The CDR3 in full is CASSNTAGVTDTQYF.

To note about this clone: The read halts 3 residues ahead of the CDR3 end, with the missing end drawn from the germline J gene. The chain recombines TRBV19 with TRBJ1-5, with no clear D. Germline lookup yields CDR1 LNHDA and CDR2 SQIVND (reference sequence). V was trimmed by 0 bases and J by 0 bases, leaving 9 bases between them. The CDR3 is 16 residues long. The CDR3 DNA, read in part, is TGTGCCAGTAGTATAGATTCACAGTATAGCAATCAGCCC. Its protein product is CASSIDSQYSNQP. The full-length CDR3 reads as CASSIDSQYSNQPQHF.

According to its frequency, this clone is medium-sized. The read ends 3 residues shy of where the CDR3 ends; the end is completed using the germline J gene. V usage is TRBV10-3 and J usage is TRBJ1-1, with TRBD1 identical over 9 bases. The CDR3 covers 15 residues. J lost 1 base, V lost 7 bases, and 7 bases had no gene match. CDR1 ENHRY and CDR2 SYGVKD come from the germline V gene. The CDR3 is CAITKEDRGNTEAFF. The covered CDR3 bases are TGTGCCATCACCAAAGAGGACAGGGGGAACACTGAA.

Notes on this clone: The DNA ends 3 residues before the CDR3 does, and the rest of the CDR3 is filled in from the germline J gene. The V call is TRBV6-2 or TRBV6-3, the J call TRBJ1-1, with a weak D call TRBD1 (5 bases). The CDR3 consists of 14 residues. The V and J ends lost 6 bases and 7 bases respectively, with 18 bases between them. CDR1 and CDR2 from the germline V gene are MNHEY and SVGEGT. The CDR3 bases that were read are TGTGCCAGCAGCCGCGGGACTCAATGGGGTGAA. This encodes CASSRGTQWGE. The full CDR3 sequence reads CASSRGTQWGEAFF.

A remark on this clone: The read terminates 3 residues before the CDR3 end, so the remaining end is supplied by the germline J gene. The chain recombines TRBV11-3 with TRBJ1-2, with 9 bases aligning to TRBD1. This CDR3 has 14 residues. CDR1 is SGHNT and CDR2 is YENEEA in the germline V gene. The CDR3 loop reads CASSKTGGGYGYTF. The part of the CDR3 DNA that was read is TGTGCCAGCAGCAAGACAGGGGGAGGTTACGGC.